Listed below are T cell receptor beta chains from one sample, sequenced in a study of blood T cell repertoires in COVID-19. Repertoires were generated with immunoSEQ multiplex PCR, while TCRdb's copy carries only in-frame clones and drops some. The sample shows 150,000 to 200,000 clones, about 80% of them seen only once. The sequenced sample consisted of peripheral blood. The receptor set was obtained from a man in his fifties or sixties with acute or convalescent COVID-19. CDR3s include the opening cysteine and the closing phenylalanine or tryptophan. A D gene is named only where the DNA matches it firmly. Clone size is shown for a subset of rows, as once, few, many or a class of expanded clone.

J,V,D,size,CDR3,DNA
TRBJ2-1,TRBV30,TRBD2,.,CAWRGLAEYNEQFF,TGTGCCTGGAGGGGACTAGCGGAATACAATGAGCAGTTCTTC
TRBJ2-2,TRBV7-6,TRBD1,.,CASSRGTGNTGELFF,TGTGCCAGCTCTCGGGGGACAGGGAACACCGGGGAGCTGTTTTTT
TRBJ2-2,TRBV5-1,TRBD1,.,CASSLGNRGQSRTGELFF,TGCGCCAGCAGCTTGGGCAACAGGGGGCAAAGTCGGACCGGGGAGCTGTTTTTT
TRBJ2-7,TRBV6-1,TRBD1,.,CASSDPTRQGTPYEQYF,TGTGCCAGCAGTGACCCTACCCGACAGGGGACCCCCTACGAGCAGTACTTC
TRBJ1-2,TRBV6-5,TRBD1,.,CATPGQGALYGYTF,TGTGCCACTCCTGGACAGGGGGCCCTCTATGGCTACACCTTC
TRBJ1-3,TRBV9,.,.,CASSASTGLGNTIYF,TGTGCCAGCAGCGCAAGCACAGGCCTTGGAAACACCATATATTTT
TRBJ1-4,TRBV9,.,.,CASSFSTNEKLFF,TGTGCCAGCAGCTTCTCAACTAATGAAAAACTGTTTTTT
TRBJ2-7,TRBV2,TRBD2,few,CASSEGEAGVYEQYF,TGTGCCAGCAGTGAAGGGGAAGCGGGGGTTTACGAGCAGTACTTC
TRBJ2-2,TRBV5-4,.,.,CASSWDIGTGELFF,TGTGCCAGCAGCTGGGACATCGGAACCGGGGAGCTGTTTTTT
TRBJ1-2,TRBV5-4,.,.,CASSPYRADYGYTF,TGTGCCAGCAGCCCTTACAGGGCGGACTATGGCTACACCTTC
TRBJ2-7,TRBV30,TRBD1,.,CAWNPGTGLEQYF,TGTGCCTGGAACCCCGGGACAGGGCTCGAGCAGTACTTC
TRBJ1-1,TRBV7-3,TRBD1,.,CASSAQGDTEAFF,TGTGCCAGCAGCGCTCAGGGGGATACTGAAGCTTTCTTT
TRBJ2-5,TRBV10-3,.,.,CAISDGLEGETQYF,TGTGCCATCAGTGACGGACTTGAGGGAGAGACCCAGTACTTC
TRBJ2-1,TRBV24-1,TRBD2,.,CATGGGSGETYNEQFF,TGTGCCACCGGAGGAGGTAGCGGGGAGACATACAATGAGCAGTTCTTC
TRBJ1-2,TRBV10-3,TRBD1,.,CAIDPGGSHYGYTF,TGTGCCATCGATCCAGGGGGCTCTCACTATGGCTACACCTTC
TRBJ2-7,TRBV10-2,.,.,CASRPGQAYEQYF,TGCGCCAGCAGACCGGGACAAGCCTACGAGCAGTACTTC
TRBJ2-7,TRBV12-3/TRBV12-4,.,.,CASSPSSYEQYF,TGTGCCAGCAGCCCGAGCTCCTACGAGCAGTACTTC
TRBJ2-7,TRBV19,TRBD1,.,CATGTGGYEQYF,TGTGCCACCGGGACAGGGGGCTACGAGCAGTACTTC
TRBJ2-7,TRBV5-4,TRBD2,.,CASSLGLAGVSSYEQYF,TGTGCCAGCAGCCTGGGACTAGCGGGGGTTAGCTCCTACGAGCAGTACTTC
TRBJ2-5,TRBV7-2,.,once,CASSLFTRAFQETQYF,TGTGCCAGCAGCTTATTCACGCGGGCATTTCAAGAGACCCAGTACTTC
TRBJ1-1,TRBV18,.,.,CASSPVNTGNTEAFF,TGTGCCAGCTCACCCGTTAATACAGGGAACACTGAAGCTTTCTTT
TRBJ1-2,TRBV4-3,.,.,CASSQDWGGLGYTF,TGCGCCAGCAGCCAAGATTGGGGGGGGCTCGGCTACACCTTC
TRBJ1-3,TRBV4-1,TRBD1,.,CASSQEGGQVRTGNTIYF,TGCGCCAGCAGCCAAGAAGGCGGACAGGTGAGGACTGGAAACACCATATATTTT
TRBJ2-1,TRBV9,.,.,CASSEGGATSYNEQFF,TGTGCCAGCAGCGAGGGGGGGGCTACCTCCTACAATGAGCAGTTCTTC
TRBJ1-4,TRBV19,.,.,CASIPREGEKLFF,TGTGCCAGTATTCCGAGGGAAGGTGAAAAACTGTTTTTT
TRBJ2-2,TRBV4-1,TRBD2,.,CASSPRAGRAGELFF,TGCGCCAGCAGCCCCCGGGCAGGGAGGGCCGGGGAGCTGTTTTTT
TRBJ2-7,TRBV2,TRBD1,.,CASLKSRQGDSYEQYF,TGTGCCAGCCTGAAGTCCCGACAGGGGGACTCCTACGAGCAGTACTTC
TRBJ1-1,TRBV6-2/TRBV6-3,TRBD1,.,CASTPQGGNTEAFF,TGTGCCAGCACCCCACAGGGGGGGAACACTGAAGCTTTCTTT
TRBJ1-1,TRBV21-1,.,.,CASSKAEGGTEAFF,TGTGCCAGCAGCAAAGCGGAAGGGGGCACTGAAGCTTTCTTT
TRBJ1-2,TRBV2,TRBD1,.,CASSAHDRANYGYTF,TGTGCCAGCAGTGCCCACGACAGGGCTAACTATGGCTACACCTTC
TRBJ2-2,TRBV7-9,TRBD1,.,CASYGQGTGELFF,TGTGCCAGCTACGGACAGGGCACCGGGGAGCTGTTTTTT
TRBJ2-1,TRBV24-1,TRBD1,.,CATSDPGQGAYEQFF,TGTGCCACCAGTGACCCGGGACAGGGGGCTTATGAGCAGTTCTTC
TRBJ2-3,TRBV7-8,.,.,CASSLLGGLGTDTQYF,TGTGCCAGCAGCCTCCTGGGGGGGCTGGGCACAGATACGCAGTATTTT
TRBJ1-1,TRBV2,TRBD1,.,CASRDRTNSEAFF,TGTGCCAGCAGGGACAGGACCAACTCAGAAGCTTTCTTT
TRBJ1-1,TRBV9,TRBD1,once,CASSGGTGGTEAFF,TGTGCCAGCAGCGGGGGGACAGGGGGCACTGAAGCTTTCTTT
TRBJ1-1,TRBV11-2,TRBD1,.,CASSLTTGQTEAFF,TGTGCCAGCAGCTTAACGACAGGGCAAACTGAAGCTTTCTTT
TRBJ2-1,TRBV6-6,TRBD2,.,CASSWTSGGAEEQFF,TGTGCCAGCAGTTGGACTAGCGGGGGGGCGGAGGAGCAGTTCTTC
TRBJ2-5,TRBV27,.,.,CASSFGWEETQYF,TGTGCCAGCAGTTTCGGGTGGGAAGAGACCCAGTACTTC
TRBJ2-2,TRBV7-3,TRBD1,few,CASSPDRVSGELFF,TGTGCCAGCAGCCCGGACAGGGTTAGCGGGGAGCTGTTTTTT
TRBJ2-5,TRBV18,TRBD1,.,CASSPLDRGETQYF,TGTGCCAGCTCACCCCTGGACAGGGGAGAGACCCAGTACTTC
TRBJ1-5,TRBV12-3/TRBV12-4,TRBD1,.,CASSRQGSQPQHF,TGTGCCAGCAGTCGACAGGGGTCCCAGCCCCAGCATTTT
TRBJ1-6,TRBV9,.,few,CASSVGSGGERSPLHF,TGTGCCAGCAGCGTAGGTTCGGGTGGAGAGCGGTCACCCCTCCACTTT
TRBJ1-1,TRBV7-3,TRBD1,.,CASSLAGGGTEAFF,TGTGCCAGCAGCCTCGCAGGGGGTGGTACTGAAGCTTTCTTT
TRBJ1-1,TRBV6-5,.,once,CASSYFGPQGEAFF,TGTGCCAGCAGTTACTTCGGGCCCCAGGGTGAAGCTTTCTTT
TRBJ1-6,TRBV30,.,.,CAWSRGTAENSPLHF,TGTGCCTGGAGTAGGGGCACAGCAGAAAATTCACCCCTCCACTTT
TRBJ2-7,TRBV28,.,.,CASSGTEYEQYF,TGTGCCAGCAGTGGCACCGAATACGAGCAGTACTTC
TRBJ1-1,TRBV12-3/TRBV12-4,.,.,CASSFSSEAFF,TGTGCCAGCAGTTTCAGTTCTGAAGCTTTCTTT
TRBJ1-1,TRBV4-1,TRBD1,few,CASSLRDRVGTEAFF,TGCGCCAGCAGCCTTAGGGACAGGGTAGGCACTGAAGCTTTCTTT
TRBJ1-2,TRBV28,.,.,CASSGPGGYGYTF,TGTGCCAGCAGTGGGCCCGGGGGGTACGGCTACACCTTC
TRBJ2-2,TRBV10-3,TRBD1,.,CAISDSRGRTGELFF,TGTGCCATCAGTGATTCCAGGGGGCGTACCGGGGAGCTGTTTTTT
TRBJ1-6,TRBV3-1/TRBV3-2,.,.,CASSQDRGGLHF,TGTGCCAGCAGCCAAGATCGGGGGGGCCTCCACTTT
TRBJ1-4,TRBV25-1,TRBD1,.,CASSGTGFEKLFF,TGTGCCAGCAGTGGGACAGGGTTTGAAAAACTGTTTTTT
TRBJ1-6,TRBV7-3,TRBD1,.,CASSSDRESPLHF,TGTGCCAGCAGCTCGGACAGGGAATCACCCCTCCACTTT
TRBJ1-1,TRBV3-1/TRBV3-2,.,.,CASSLMNTEAFF,TGTGCCAGCAGCCTCATGAACACTGAAGCTTTCTTT
TRBJ2-2,TRBV21-1,.,.,CASTRLKRNTGELFF,TGTGCCAGCACCCGTCTAAAGAGGAACACCGGGGAGCTGTTTTTT
TRBJ1-2,TRBV11-2,TRBD1,once,CASSLDRGDRGGYTF,TGTGCCAGCAGCTTAGATCGAGGGGACAGGGGAGGGTACACCTTC
TRBJ1-1,TRBV3-1/TRBV3-2,.,once,CASSRQLRDYGKAFF,TGTGCCAGCAGCCGGCAACTCCGGGACTACGGTAAAGCTTTCTTT
TRBJ1-1,TRBV6-5,TRBD1,.,CASRNKQGMNTEAFF,TGTGCCAGCAGGAATAAACAGGGGATGAACACTGAAGCTTTCTTT
TRBJ2-5,TRBV6-5,.,.,CASSIAYQETQYF,TGTGCCAGCAGCATAGCGTACCAAGAGACCCAGTACTTC
TRBJ2-5,TRBV19,TRBD2,.,CASTRAGSLQETQYF,TGTGCCAGTACCAGAGCGGGGAGTCTCCAAGAGACCCAGTACTTC